Below, one T cell receptor beta chain is given with its context. Germline V gene sequence: CDR1 SEHNR, CDR2 FQNEAQ (reference sequence). The CDR3 is 14 residues long. V shed 1 base, J shed 6 bases, and the junction held 2 bases outside the gene matches. The record originates from a study of blood T cell repertoires in COVID-19. The wider study: The United States, Italy and Spain were the sources of the acute and convalescent COVID-19 samples. In each case, the material was cDNA or gDNA derived from T cells, B-cell-depleted T cells, or PBMCs.

In the authors' workflow: Cell counts per sample came from amplifying reference gene primers. Sequenced by immunoSEQ multiplex PCR; TCRdb stores in-frame clones only, minus some. The DNA gave D and trimming, while V, J and clone size come from that table. The repertoire includes around 200,000 clones, 70% to 90% of them detected once, and around 0.72% sits in the top ten. The receptor was derived from a man in his forties or fifties with acute or convalescent COVID-19. Sample: peripheral blood. This chain joins TRBV7-9 and TRBJ2-3, with TRBD2 matching over 9 bases. Written as DNA, the CDR3 is TGTGCCAGCAGCTTAGGCGGGGGGGATGATACGCAGTATTTT. Encoded protein: CASSLGGGDDTQYF.